Included here is one TCR beta chain sequence, with context. Its antigen is not identified. This sample is part of a study of T cells in Graves' hyperthyroidism and ophthalmopathy. The patients, who ranged from 18 to 65 in age, presented with newly diagnosed hyperthyroidism lasting under 2 months. The study based diagnoses on clinical symptoms, serum thyroxine and TRAb, thyroid ultrasound and orbital computed tomography. Using RNA transcripts as the source, TCR beta CDR3 regions were amplified. The TCR CDR3 first-round RT-PCR relied on the HTBI primer set. TCRdb passed the multiplex PCR reads through MiXCR, listing each CDR3 protein once. The sample lists 360,000 or so distinct CDR3 sequences, about a fifth occurring once. CDR1 and CDR2 (germline): SGHNT, YENEEA. V gave up 0 bases and J gave up 14 bases, with 14 bases separating them. This CDR3 has 13 residues. Study-level findings and limits: Blood shared most expanded thyroid clonotypes above 0.001.

The specimen sequenced was blood. This clonotype originated in a woman under 30 with Graves' hyperthyroidism. V and J are TRBV11-3 and TRBJ2-1, with D possibly matching TRBD2 (6 bases). The CDR3 nucleotides are TGTGCCAGCAGCTTAGATTTGCGGGGTGGCAAGTTCTTC. Translating gives CASSLDLRGGKFF.